This T cell receptor beta chain is from a study of T cells in Graves' hyperthyroidism and ophthalmopathy. Absent ophthalmopathy progression within 18 months defined stable Graves' hyperthyroidism. Amplified TCR beta CDR3 regions derived from RNA transcripts. Researchers ran a first-round RT-PCR on the TCR CDR3 using the HTBI primer set. TCRdb used MiXCR to reprocess the multiplex PCR reads, holding one entry per CDR3 protein. The top ten hold roughly 7.9% of the sample, which has around 300,000 distinct CDR3 sequences, roughly an eighth seen once. This clonotype occurred a few times. Sequencing was performed on blood. The receptor was isolated from a woman aged 40 to 50 with Graves' hyperthyroidism.

The DNA of the CDR3 is TGTGCCGAGGGGGATTGGAACAGGGACAAAAACATTCAGTACTTC. Its protein is CAEGDWNRDKNIQYF. The chain uses TRBV6-1 and TRBJ2-4; a weak D match, TRBD1 (6 bases). The CDR3 totals 15 residues. Trimming took 11 bases from V and 3 from J, leaving 20 bases between them. Looked up from germline, CDR1 is MNHNS and CDR2 is SASEGT.